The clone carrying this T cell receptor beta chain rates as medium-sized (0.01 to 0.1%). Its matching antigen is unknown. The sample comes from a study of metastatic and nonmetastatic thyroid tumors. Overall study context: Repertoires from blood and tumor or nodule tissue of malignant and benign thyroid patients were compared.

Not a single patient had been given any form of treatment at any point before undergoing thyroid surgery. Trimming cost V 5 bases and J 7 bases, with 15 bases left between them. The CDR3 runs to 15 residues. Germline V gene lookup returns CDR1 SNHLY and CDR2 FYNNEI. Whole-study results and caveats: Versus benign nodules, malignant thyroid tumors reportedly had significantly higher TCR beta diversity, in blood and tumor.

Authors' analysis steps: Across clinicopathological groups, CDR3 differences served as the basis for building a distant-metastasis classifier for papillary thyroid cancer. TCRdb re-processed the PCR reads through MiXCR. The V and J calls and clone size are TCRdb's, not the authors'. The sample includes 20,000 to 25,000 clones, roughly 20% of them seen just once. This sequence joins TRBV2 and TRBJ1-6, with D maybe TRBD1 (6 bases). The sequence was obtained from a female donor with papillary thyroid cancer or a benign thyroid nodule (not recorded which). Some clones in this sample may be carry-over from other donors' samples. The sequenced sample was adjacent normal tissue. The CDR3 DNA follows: TGTGCCAGCAGTCAATTCCGACAGGAGAATTCACCCCTCCACTTT. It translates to CASSQFRQENSPLHF.